The following is a T cell receptor beta chain sequence with its context. This sample is drawn from a study of blood T cell repertoires in COVID-19. Produced via immunoSEQ multiplex PCR; TCRdb's table is partial and in-frame only. The sample has 350,000 to 400,000 clones; 88% are singletons. The V end lost 6 bases, the J end lost 1 base, and 19 bases lay between the germline ends. The CDR3 loop spans 17 amino acids. Germline-derived CDR1 and CDR2 are SGHAT and FQNNGV. This rearrangement joins TRBV11-2 to TRBJ2-1; D is perhaps TRBD2 (6 bases). Sequencing was carried out using PBMCs or T cells enriched from blood (not recorded which). The TCR was taken from a woman in her 30s with acute COVID-19. CDR3 protein: CASRPGVDYASYNEQFF. The CDR3 DNA reads as TGTGCCAGCAGACCCGGCGTGGACTATGCATCCTACAATGAGCAGTTCTTC.